The 10 T cell receptor beta chains below all came from one sample that was sequenced in a study of Graves' ophthalmopathy and Graves' hyperthyroidism. Using RNA transcripts, the TCR beta CDR3 regions were amplified. RT-PCR was first run with HTBI primers, then multiplex PCR in a second round. One entry per CDR3 protein results from TCRdb running MiXCR on the multiplex PCR reads. The top ten clones hold less than 50% of a sample with hundreds of thousands of distinct CDR3 sequences, around 45% of them seen once. Specimen: peripheral blood. The receptors were gathered from an adult man with Graves' ophthalmopathy.

The chain recombines TRBV5-1 with TRBJ1-2, with D perhaps matching TRBD1 (6 bases). Looked up from germline, CDR1 is SGHRS and CDR2 is YFSETQ. Trimming removed 3 bases at V and 8 bases at J, with 17 bases between. The CDR3 totals 14 residues. Written as DNA, the CDR3 is TGCGCCAGCAGCTCGACAGGAGACGCAAGGGGCTACACCTTC. Translating gives CASSSTGDARGYTF.

In this sample, this clonotype turned up a few times. The V gene is TRBV7-9, the J gene TRBJ2-7; D possibly corresponds to TRBD1 (6 bases). The CDR3 length is 14 residues. The V end lost 5 bases, the J end lost 2 bases, and 13 bases lay between the germline ends. In germline, CDR1 is SEHNR, CDR2 FQNEAQ (reference sequence). The CDR3 region has the DNA TGTGCCAGCAGCCCCCAGACAGGAGCCTACGAGCAGTACTTC. This encodes CASSPQTGAYEQYF.

CDR3 nucleotides: TGTGCCAGCAGTTTAGGAGGGCTTAGGGCGATGAACACTGAAGCTTTCTTT. It translates to CASSLGGLRAMNTEAFF. V is TRBV28 and J is TRBJ1-1; no clear D gene. V lost 2 bases and J 0 bases, leaving 16 bases between the germline ends. The CDR3 is 17 amino acids. The V gene's germline CDR1 is MDHEN and CDR2 SYDVKM.

The rearrangement links TRBV12-3 or TRBV12-4 to TRBJ1-1, with D possibly being TRBD1 (5 bases). V dropped 6 bases and J dropped 0 bases, with 8 bases sitting between them. The CDR3 has 13 amino acids. The CDR3 here is CASSWGLNTEAFF. DNA of the CDR3: TGTGCCAGCAGCTGGGGCTTGAACACTGAAGCTTTCTTT.

V gene TRBV7-6 combines with J gene TRBJ1-1, with 8 nucleotides matching TRBD1. Germline values: CDR1 SGHVS, CDR2 FNYEAQ. V dropped 6 bases and J dropped 5; count of bases not matched to a gene: 11. CDR3 length: 15 residues. Here the CDR3 DNA reads TGTGCCAGCAGACAACCTTCAGGGGGCTTGACTGAAGCTTTCTTT. Amino acid sequence: CASRQPSGGLTEAFF. Looking up the rest from reference TRBV7-6 and TRBJ1-1 gives the full variable domain: GAGVSQSPRYKVTKRGQDVALRCDPISGHVSLYWYRQALGQGPEFLTYFNYEAQQDKSGLPNDRFSAERPEGSISTLTIQRTEQRDSAMYRCASRQPSGGLTEAFFGQGTRLTVV.

The V gene is TRBV4-2, the J gene TRBJ2-7; 11 nucleotides match TRBD2. Germline CDR1 and CDR2: LGHNA and YNFKEQ. Germline trimming cut 2 bases from V and 2 bases from J; bases unmatched to any gene: 2. The CDR3 runs to 15 residues. The CDR3 region is CASSQYSGRAYEQYF. For the CDR3, the DNA is TGTGCCAGCAGCCAATATAGCGGGAGGGCCTACGAGCAGTACTTC.

The chain is built from TRBV20-1 and TRBJ2-7, with TRBD1 matching 10 bases. Germline V gives CDR1 DFQATT, CDR2 SNEGSKA (reference sequence). The J segment lost 5 bases and the V segment lost 5 bases, leaving 3 bases of the junction unmatched. The length of the CDR3 is 12 residues. The CDR3 spells CSARQGANEQYF. CDR3 DNA: TGCAGTGCTCGACAGGGGGCGAACGAGCAGTACTTC.

This clonotype appeared a few times. CDR3 amino acids: CASKKATNEKLFF. DNA for the CDR3: TGTGCCAGTAAGAAAGCAACTAATGAAAAACTGTTTTTT. The rearrangement links TRBV19 to TRBJ1-4; D remains unclear. This CDR3 is 13 amino acids long. Germline V lookup: CDR1 LNHDA, CDR2 SQIVND (reference sequence). The V end lost 7 bases, the J end lost 0 bases, and 6 bases lay between the germline ends.

The rearrangement links TRBV11-1 to TRBJ2-7; D remains ambiguous. Germline assignment: CDR1 SGHAT and CDR2 FQDESV (reference sequence). The length of the CDR3 is 15 residues. V was clipped by 3 bases and J by 1 base, with 13 bases between them. CDR3 in DNA: TGTGCCAGCAGCTTGGGGTCAATGGGATCCTACGAGCAGTACTTC. It specifies CASSLGSMGSYEQYF.

This clonotype came up a few times. The chain combines TRBV2 with TRBJ1-2, with 7 bases that match TRBD1. The CDR3 sequence is 13 residues long. The trim removed 7 bases at V and 3 bases at J, leaving 5 bases unmatched. Germline V lookup: CDR1 SNHLY, CDR2 FYNNEI. The CDR3 loop is CASTYGQDYGYTF. The CDR3 DNA follows: TGTGCCAGCACCTATGGACAGGACTATGGCTACACCTTC.